These 16 T cell receptor beta chains were all obtained from the same sample, sequenced in a study of blood T cell repertoires in COVID-19. Data came from immunoSEQ multiplex PCR; TCRdb stores just in-frame clones and leaves some out. Counted here are over 30,000 clones, around 86% occurring once; the ten biggest clones make up 60% to 65%. The sequencing input was peripheral blood. The receptor set was obtained from a man in his sixties or seventies with acute or convalescent COVID-19.

V usage is TRBV19 and J usage is TRBJ2-1, with a weak D call TRBD2 (6 bases). The V end was cut by 5 bases, the J end by 5 bases, with 16 bases between. Germline lookup yields CDR1 LNHDA and CDR2 SQIVND (reference sequence). The CDR3 extends over 15 amino acids. CDR3 sequence reads: CASSLTGTSNNEQFF. In DNA form, the CDR3 reads TGTGCCAGTAGTCTCACCGGGACTTCCAACAATGAGCAGTTCTTC.

This sequence joins TRBV6-5 and TRBJ2-7; D may be TRBD1 (5 bases). The CDR3 has 13 amino acids. Germline-derived CDR1 and CDR2 are MNHEY and SVGAGI. The germline V and J ends were trimmed by 5 bases and 11 bases, with 19 bases remaining between them. CDR3 sequence: CASSRTPRGGEYF. The CDR3, as DNA: TGTGCCAGCAGTCGAACCCCTAGGGGTGGTGAGTACTTC.

This clone is a singleton in its sample. This chain links TRBV6-1 with TRBJ1-1; D is unclear. V was trimmed by 8 bases and J by 4 bases, leaving 14 bases between them. Germline V gene sequence: CDR1 MNHNS, CDR2 SASEGT. This CDR3 contains 13 residues. CDR3 in DNA: TGTGCCAGCGACAAAGAGGGTCGCACTGAAGCTTTCTTT. Protein product: CASDKEGRTEAFF.

The V and J genes are TRBV7-3 and TRBJ2-7, with D tentatively TRBD2 (6 bases). Germline CDR1 and CDR2: SGHTA and FQGTGA. This CDR3 region has 15 residues. Trimming stripped 4 bases from V and 7 bases from J, with 20 bases between. The CDR3 coding sequence is TGTGCCAGCAGCTCCGGGACTGCGACCCGAGGGGAGCAGTACTTC. This codes for CASSSGTATRGEQYF.

The chain has TRBV5-1 and TRBJ2-7; TRBD2 agrees at 7 bases. V shed 6 bases, J shed 2 bases, and the junction held 5 bases outside the gene matches. The CDR3 has 13 residues. Germline V gene data show CDR1 as SGHRS and CDR2 as YFSETQ. The CDR3 sequence: CASTSGVTYEQYF. The CDR3 DNA reads as TGCGCCAGCACAAGCGGGGTAACCTACGAGCAGTACTTC.

This chain joins TRBV11-2 and TRBJ2-5, with D possibly TRBD2 on 5 matching bases. The CDR3 is made up of 14 amino acids. From germline, CDR1 is SGHAT and CDR2 FQNNGV. Trimming removed 1 base from V and 3 bases from J, with 9 bases in between. DNA for the CDR3: TGTGCCAGCAGCTTAGCACAGACTAAAGAGACCCAGTACTTC. This codes for CASSLAQTKETQYF. Drawing the rest from reference TRBV11-2 and TRBJ2-5, the complete variable domain is EAGVAQSPRYKIIEKRQSVAFWCNPISGHATLYWYQQILGQGPKLLIQFQNNGVVDDSQLPKDRFSAERLKGVDSTLKIQPAKLEDSAVYLCASSLAQTKETQYFGPGTRLLVL.

This chain links TRBV29-1 with TRBJ2-7; 7 nucleotides match TRBD1. The CDR3 totals 13 residues. Looked up from germline, CDR1 is SQVTM and CDR2 is ANQGSEA. V shed 6 bases, J shed 2 bases, and the junction held 7 bases outside the gene matches. Written as DNA, the CDR3 is TGCAGCGTCGCAACAGGGGTCCCCTACGAGCAGTACTTC. This codes for CSVATGVPYEQYF.

Here the CDR3 DNA reads TGTGCCAGCAGTTCGGAGGGGATCGGTGGCTACACCTTC. Translated, it gives CASSSEGIGGYTF. The chain carries TRBV12-3 or TRBV12-4 and TRBJ1-2; D is possibly TRBD1 (5 bases). CDR3 length equals 13 residues. V lost 4 bases to trimming and J lost 7 bases, with 13 bases between them.

This sequence joins TRBV28 and TRBJ1-1, with a possible D match to TRBD1 (5 bases). The CDR3 sequence is 13 residues long. CDR1 is MDHEN and CDR2 is SYDVKM in the germline V gene. Trimming left V 3 bases short and J 4 bases short, with 9 bases between. The CDR3 spells CASSFAQGTEAFF. The CDR3 region has the DNA TGTGCCAGCAGTTTCGCCCAGGGCACTGAAGCTTTCTTT.

About this clone: The DNA is left out, because the CDR3 cannot be placed on it with certainty; the CDR3 is given as TCRdb lists it. J is TRBJ1-2 and V is TRBV6-6. The CDR3 is 14 amino acids long, termini counted. Germline loops: CDR1 MNHNY, CDR2 SVGAGI (reference sequence). This CDR3 is CASSSSGGNYGYTF.

The chain links TRBV9 to TRBJ2-6; D not certain. CDR3 length: 14 amino acids. V dropped 4 bases and J dropped 0 bases, with 5 bases sitting between them. Germline values: CDR1 SGDLS, CDR2 YYNGEE. CDR3 in DNA: TGTGCCAGCAGCAGAGTCTCTGGGGCCAACGTCCTGACTTTC. This gives the protein CASSRVSGANVLTF. The full variable domain, completed using reference TRBV9 and TRBJ2-6, is DSGVTQTPKHLITATGQRVTLRCSPRSGDLSVYWYQQSLDQGLQFLIQYYNGEERAKGNILERFSAQQFPDLHSELNLSSLELGDSALYFCASSRVSGANVLTFGAGSRLTVL.

The chain has TRBV18 and TRBJ1-2; D unresolved. Germline V gives CDR1 KGHSH, CDR2 LQKENI. The CDR3 consists of 13 residues. Trimming stripped 5 bases from V and 2 bases from J, with 9 bases between. CDR3 nucleotide sequence: TGTGCCAGCTCAGTTAGGGAGAACTATGGCTACACCTTC. The encoded protein is CASSVRENYGYTF. The full variable domain, completed using reference TRBV18 and TRBJ1-2, is NAGVMQNPRHLVRRRGQEARLRCSPMKGHSHVYWYRQLPEEGLKFMVYLQKENIIDESGMPKERFSAEFPKEGPSILRIQQVVRGDSAAYFCASSVRENYGYTFGSGTRLTVV.

V and J are TRBV7-8 and TRBJ1-6; TRBD1 agrees at 12 bases. Germline trimming cut 5 bases from V and 6 bases from J; bases unmatched to any gene: 8. The CDR3 has 17 residues. Germline CDR1 SGHVS, CDR2 FQNEAQ. CDR3: CASSLRDRGQGNSPLHF. The CDR3 DNA sequence: TGTGCCAGCAGCCTCCGGGACAGGGGGCAGGGTAATTCACCCCTCCACTTT.

This sequence joins TRBV2 and TRBJ2-5; D is perhaps TRBD1 (6 bases). This CDR3 has 15 amino acids. Germline CDR1 is SNHLY and CDR2 is FYNNEI. Deletions cut 7 bases from V and 1 base from J, with 16 bases between. The CDR3 reads CASTRAPRGQETQYF. CDR3 DNA: TGTGCCAGCACCAGGGCCCCCAGGGGCCAAGAGACCCAGTACTTC.

The chain's CDR3 is CSVTATGGGSGANVLTF. DNA for the CDR3: TGCAGCGTGACCGCGACAGGGGGCGGCTCTGGGGCCAACGTCCTGACTTTC. J is TRBJ2-6 and V is TRBV29-1; 10 bases line up with TRBD1. CDR3 length: 17 amino acids. V dropped 6 bases and J dropped 0; count of bases not matched to a gene: 8. The germline V gene has CDR1 SQVTM and CDR2 ANQGSEA. Complete variable domain (other parts from reference TRBV29-1 and TRBJ2-6): SAVISQKPSRDICQRGTSLTIQCQVDSQVTMMFWYRQQPGQSLTLIATANQGSEATYESGFVIDKFPISRPNLTFSTLTVSNMSPEDSSIYLCSVTATGGGSGANVLTFGAGSRLTVL.

This clone has just one count. The CDR3 DNA sequence: TGTGCCAGCAGCTTAATCCCAGGAATTAAGGGGTCCTATAATTCACCCCTCCACTTT. This codes for CASSLIPGIKGSYNSPLHF. The chain couples TRBV7-2 to TRBJ1-6; possibly TRBD1 for D (5 bases). Germline values: CDR1 SGHTA, CDR2 FQGNSA. The CDR3 has 19 amino acids. V lost 2 bases to trimming and J lost 1 base, with 18 bases between them.